The text below deals with one T cell receptor beta chain. This clonotype appeared many times. Its recognized antigen is unknown. No much larger clone exists at a distance of one base, and base qualities are not known. The entry originates in a study of spatial heterogeneity in lung cancer (dated by TCRdb to the late 2010s). For the study in its entirety: Beta-chain transcripts were consistently detected in greater numbers than alpha-chain transcripts, which likely reflected higher beta-chain transcript abundance. The study linked features of the TCR repertoire to counts of nonsynonymous mutations, which were determined by whole-exome sequencing of tumor tissue. TCR alpha and beta repertoires were quantitatively compared across multiple tumor regions, matched nontumor lung and blood in non-small cell lung cancer. Both alpha and beta chains were TCR-sequenced in hundreds of tumor regions, roughly 70 matched nontumor lung samples and over 55 PBMC samples obtained at surgery. In the raw uncorrected reads, each unique combination of TCR and UMI appeared more than ten times on average.

Libraries were constructed by 5' RACE. Sequencing used a NextSeq 500. The TCR library protocol attached a unique molecular identifier to each TCR cDNA molecule to allow correction of PCR and sequencing errors. The original pipeline was this. Decombinator tools were used for TCR identification, UMI-based error correction and CDR3 extraction. Expanded TCRs were defined as those above a frequency of 2 per 1,000, corresponding to the top 1% of the tumor frequency distribution. Renyi diversity was calculated using the R vegan package after each repertoire was subsampled 100 times to 5,000 TCRs. CDR3 similarity networks were built from amino acid triplet string-kernel similarity, with CDR3s being connected when pairwise similarity was above 0.82. TCRdb passed the public sequencing reads through fastp at Q25 and MiXCR, retaining productive beta sequences. Rows with one shared CDR3 protein collapse into an entry with the most common genes and DNA. For this entry, the V and J calls and clone size follow TCRdb and not the study's own pipeline. The sample table holds about 50,000 distinct CDR3 sequences, of which 7.6% were seen once. The ten largest clonotypes hold about an eighth of the sample.

According to the study, the label for this sample's time point signals: sample taken at primary tumor resection. Whole RNA extracted from tumor and nontumor lung tissue, or from cryopreserved PBMC samples, was used for TCR sequencing without cell sorting. The donors were more than 60 patients from the lung TRACERx cohort who had early-stage, untreated non-small cell lung cancer. Only patients with enough RNA available from two or more tumor regions were chosen for TCR sequencing. Inclusive of the bounding cysteine and phenylalanine, the CDR3 is 13 residues long. The entry retains the CDR3 DNA only, 39 bases that are in frame from base 1. V was cut back by 2 bases and J by 4 bases, leaving a gap of 7 bases between them. For CDR1 and CDR2, the germline V gene (reference sequence) lists SGHKS and YYEKEE. Study-wide conclusions, independent of this receptor: Ubiquitous expanded tumor TCRs were detected in blood more often at tumor resection than at routine follow-up. Confirming at a functional level the hypothesis that regional TCRs recognize regional mutations was considered to require additional single-cell paired TCR alpha and beta sequencing.

The clonotype originates from a female donor with early-stage non-small cell lung cancer. Here the sequenced sample was PBMCs, taken at surgery. The sequence is built from TRBV5-5 and TRBJ2-1, with the D gene too uncertain to name. The nucleotides are TGTGCCAGCAGCTTAAGTGTGTACAATGAGCAGTTCTTC. It is translated as CASSLSVYNEQFF.